These 5 T cell receptor beta chains came from one sample sequenced in a study of shared clonotypes between healthy human individuals. The naive CD8 fraction comprised CD45RO-negative cells positively selected for CCR7 and excluded terminally differentiated effector memory CD45RA+ cells. Repertoires were generated with immunoSEQ multiplex PCR, while TCRdb's copy carries only in-frame clones and drops some. Among roughly 890,000 clones listed, 85% to 95% were seen once. Sequencing used naive CD8+ T cells sorted from blood. Every receptor here comes from a man aged 25 to 40 in good health.

The CDR3 sequence is CASSLDREGETQYF. CDR3 in DNA: TGTGCCAGCAGCCTCGACAGGGAAGGAGAGACCCAGTACTTC. V and J are TRBV5-6 and TRBJ2-5, with TRBD1 matching over 7 bases. Trimming took 4 bases from V and 4 from J; bases not matched to a gene: 7. Germline V gene sequence: CDR1 SGHDT, CDR2 YYEEEE. This CDR3 has 14 amino acids. The entire variable domain, with the rest obtained from reference TRBV5-6 and TRBJ2-5, is as follows: DAGVTQSPTHLIKTRGQQVTLRCSPKSGHDTVSWYQQALGQGPQFIFQYYEEEERQRGNFPDRFSGHQFPNYSSELNVNALLLGDSALYLCASSLDREGETQYFGPGTRLLVL.

The chain couples TRBV28 to TRBJ1-4; TRBD1 is a possible D gene (6 bases). Germline V gene lookup returns CDR1 MDHEN and CDR2 SYDVKM. The CDR3 sequence is 14 residues long. V lost 6 bases, J lost 6 bases, and 14 bases lay in between. In DNA form, the CDR3 reads TGTGCCAGCAGCCTAGGGGCAGGGGATGAAAAACTGTTTTTT. Encoded protein: CASSLGAGDEKLFF.

To note about this clone: The same CDR3 also results from other DNA sequences found in this sample. This chain links TRBV9 with TRBJ1-2; D unresolved. The V end was cut by 3 bases, the J end by 7 bases, with 10 bases between. CDR3 length: 12 residues. CDR1 is SGDLS, CDR2 YYNGEE, per germline. The CDR3 loop is CASSDRVFGYTF. CDR3 nucleotide sequence: TGTGCCAGCAGCGACCGAGTCTTTGGCTACACCTTC. Full variable domain (missing parts from reference TRBV9 and TRBJ1-2): DSGVTQTPKHLITATGQRVTLRCSPRSGDLSVYWYQQSLDQGLQFLIQYYNGEERAKGNILERFSAQQFPDLHSELNLSSLELGDSALYFCASSDRVFGYTFGSGTRLTVV.

The chain couples TRBV27 to TRBJ1-5; D not certain. Germline V CDR1 and CDR2: MNHEY, SMNVEV (reference sequence). This CDR3 has 12 amino acids. V was pared by 5 bases and J by 9 bases, with 11 bases between. DNA of the CDR3: TGTGCCAGCAGTCCCCCCTTGGGGCCCCAGCATTTT. Its protein product is CASSPPLGPQHF.

The J gene is TRBJ1-1, the V gene TRBV5-6; D is undetermined. Per germline, CDR1 SGHDT and CDR2 YYEEEE. The CDR3 totals 12 residues. V shed 0 bases and J shed 6 bases, with 6 bases lying between them. CDR3 DNA: TGTGCCAGCAGCTTGGGGAATTCTGAAGCTTTCTTT. It encodes CASSLGNSEAFF. Based on the CDR3 plus reference TRBV5-6 and TRBJ1-1, the full variable domain is DAGVTQSPTHLIKTRGQQVTLRCSPKSGHDTVSWYQQALGQGPQFIFQYYEEEERQRGNFPDRFSGHQFPNYSSELNVNALLLGDSALYLCASSLGNSEAFFGQGTRLTVV.